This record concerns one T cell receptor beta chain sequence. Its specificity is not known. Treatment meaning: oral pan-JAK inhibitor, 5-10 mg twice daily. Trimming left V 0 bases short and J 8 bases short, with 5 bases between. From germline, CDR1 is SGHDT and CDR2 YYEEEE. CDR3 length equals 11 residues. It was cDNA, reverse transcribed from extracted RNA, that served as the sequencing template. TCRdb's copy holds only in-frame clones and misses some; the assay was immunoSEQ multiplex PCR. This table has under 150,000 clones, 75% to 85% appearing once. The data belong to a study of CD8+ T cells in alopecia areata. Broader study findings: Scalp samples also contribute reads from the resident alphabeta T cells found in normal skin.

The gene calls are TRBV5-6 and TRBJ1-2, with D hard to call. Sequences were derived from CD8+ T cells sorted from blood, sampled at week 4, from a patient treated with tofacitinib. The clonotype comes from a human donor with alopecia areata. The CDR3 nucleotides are TGTGCCAGCAGCTTGGGAGTCGGCTACACCTTC. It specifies CASSLGVGYTF. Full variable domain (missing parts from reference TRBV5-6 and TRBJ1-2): DAGVTQSPTHLIKTRGQQVTLRCSPKSGHDTVSWYQQALGQGPQFIFQYYEEEERQRGNFPDRFSGHQFPNYSSELNVNALLLGDSALYLCASSLGVGYTFGSGTRLTVV.